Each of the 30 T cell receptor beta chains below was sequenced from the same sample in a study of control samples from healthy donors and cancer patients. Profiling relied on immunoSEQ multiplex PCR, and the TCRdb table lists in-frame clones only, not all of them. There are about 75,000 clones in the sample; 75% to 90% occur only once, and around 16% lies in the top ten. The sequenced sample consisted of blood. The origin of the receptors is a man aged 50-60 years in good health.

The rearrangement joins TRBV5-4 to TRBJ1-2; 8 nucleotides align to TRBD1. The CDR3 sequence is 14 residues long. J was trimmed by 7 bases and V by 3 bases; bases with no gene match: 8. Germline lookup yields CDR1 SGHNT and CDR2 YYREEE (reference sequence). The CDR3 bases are TGTGCCAGCAGCTCCGGACAGGGAATAGGTGGCTACACCTTC. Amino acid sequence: CASSSGQGIGGYTF.

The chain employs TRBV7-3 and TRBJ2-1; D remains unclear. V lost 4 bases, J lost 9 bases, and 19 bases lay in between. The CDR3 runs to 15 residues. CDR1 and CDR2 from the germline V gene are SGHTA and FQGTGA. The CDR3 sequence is CASSWTFDGTGEQFF. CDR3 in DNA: TGTGCCAGCAGCTGGACCTTTGACGGAACGGGTGAGCAGTTCTTC.

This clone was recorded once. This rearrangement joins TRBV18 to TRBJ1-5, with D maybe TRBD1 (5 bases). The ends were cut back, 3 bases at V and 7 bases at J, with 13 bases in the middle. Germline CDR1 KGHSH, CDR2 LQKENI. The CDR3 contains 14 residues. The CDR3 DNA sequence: TGTGCCAGCTCACCTCCGGGACCCCGGCAGCCCCAGCATTTT. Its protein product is CASSPPGPRQPQHF.

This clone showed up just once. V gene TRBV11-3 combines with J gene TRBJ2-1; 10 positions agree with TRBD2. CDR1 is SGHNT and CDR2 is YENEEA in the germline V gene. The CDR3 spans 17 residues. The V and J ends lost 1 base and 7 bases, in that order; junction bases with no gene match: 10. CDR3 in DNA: TGTGCCAGCAGCTTAGGTCTCGGGACTAGCGTTGTTAATGAGCAGTTCTTC. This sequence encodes CASSLGLGTSVVNEQFF.

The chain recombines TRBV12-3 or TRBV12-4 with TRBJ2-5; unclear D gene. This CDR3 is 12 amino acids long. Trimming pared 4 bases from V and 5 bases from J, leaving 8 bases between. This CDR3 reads CASSSRPETQYF. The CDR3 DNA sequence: TGTGCCAGCAGTTCCCGGCCCGAGACCCAGTACTTC.

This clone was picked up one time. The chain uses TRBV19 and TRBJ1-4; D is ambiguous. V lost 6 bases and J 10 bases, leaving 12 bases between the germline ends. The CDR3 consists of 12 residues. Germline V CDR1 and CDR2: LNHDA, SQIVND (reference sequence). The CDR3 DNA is TGTGCCAGTAGCGAATCCCCACCAAAACTGTTTTTT. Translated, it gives CASSESPPKLFF. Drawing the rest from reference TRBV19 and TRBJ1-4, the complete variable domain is DGGITQSPKYLFRKEGQNVTLSCEQNLNHDAMYWYRQDPGQGLRLIYYSQIVNDFQKGDIAEGYSVSREKKESFPLTVTSAQKNPTAFYLCASSESPPKLFFGSGTQLSVL.

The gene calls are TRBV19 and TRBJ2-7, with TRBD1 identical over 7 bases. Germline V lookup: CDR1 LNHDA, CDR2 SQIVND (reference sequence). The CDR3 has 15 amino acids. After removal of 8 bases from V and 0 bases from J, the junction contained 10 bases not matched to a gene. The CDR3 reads CASRSGQASSYEQYF. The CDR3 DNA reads TGTGCCAGTCGATCTGGACAGGCGAGCTCCTACGAGCAGTACTTC.

CDR3 residues: CASSVSSSGPYEQYF. The CDR3 DNA sequence: TGTGCCAGCAGCGTAAGTTCTAGCGGCCCCTACGAGCAGTACTTC. The genes are TRBV9 and TRBJ2-7; TRBD2 matches 7 bases. CDR3 size: 15 residues. J lost 2 bases, V lost 1 base, and 6 bases had no gene match. CDR1 and CDR2 from the germline V gene are SGDLS and YYNGEE.

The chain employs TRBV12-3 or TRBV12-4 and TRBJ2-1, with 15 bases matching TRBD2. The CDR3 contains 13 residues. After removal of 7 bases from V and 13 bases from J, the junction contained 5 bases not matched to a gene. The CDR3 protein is CASTGLAGGNQFF. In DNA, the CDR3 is TGTGCCAGCACCGGACTAGCGGGAGGGAACCAGTTCTTC.

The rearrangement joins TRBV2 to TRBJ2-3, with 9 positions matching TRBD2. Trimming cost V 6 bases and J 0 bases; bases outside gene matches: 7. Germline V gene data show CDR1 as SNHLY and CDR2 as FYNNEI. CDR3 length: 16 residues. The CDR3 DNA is TGTGCCAGCAGCATACTTACTAGCGGGAGCACAGATACGCAGTATTTT. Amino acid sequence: CASSILTSGSTDTQYF.

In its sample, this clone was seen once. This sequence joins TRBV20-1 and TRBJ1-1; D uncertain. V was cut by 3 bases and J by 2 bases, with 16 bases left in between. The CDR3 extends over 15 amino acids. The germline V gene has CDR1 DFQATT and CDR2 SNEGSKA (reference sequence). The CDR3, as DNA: TGCAGTGCTAGTGTCCCTTCGATATCTAACACTGAAGCTTTCTTT. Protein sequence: CSASVPSISNTEAFF.

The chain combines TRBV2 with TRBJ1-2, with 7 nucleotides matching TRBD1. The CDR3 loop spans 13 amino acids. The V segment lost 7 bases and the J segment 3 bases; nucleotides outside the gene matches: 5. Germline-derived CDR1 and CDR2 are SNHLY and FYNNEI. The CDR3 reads CASTRGRDYGYTF. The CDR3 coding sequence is TGTGCCAGCACGAGGGGGCGGGACTATGGCTACACCTTC.

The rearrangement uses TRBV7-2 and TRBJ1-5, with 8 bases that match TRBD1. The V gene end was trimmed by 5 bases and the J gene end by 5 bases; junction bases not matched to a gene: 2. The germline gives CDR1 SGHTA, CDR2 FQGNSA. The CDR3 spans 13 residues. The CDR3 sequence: CASSADRDQPQHF. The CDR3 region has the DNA TGTGCCAGCAGCGCGGACAGGGATCAGCCCCAGCATTTT.

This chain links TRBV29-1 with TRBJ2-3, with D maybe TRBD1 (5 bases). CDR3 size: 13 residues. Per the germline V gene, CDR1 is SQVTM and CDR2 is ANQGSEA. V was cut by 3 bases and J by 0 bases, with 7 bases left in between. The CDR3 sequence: CSVEDTSTDTQYF. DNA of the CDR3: TGCAGCGTTGAGGACACCAGCACAGATACGCAGTATTTT.

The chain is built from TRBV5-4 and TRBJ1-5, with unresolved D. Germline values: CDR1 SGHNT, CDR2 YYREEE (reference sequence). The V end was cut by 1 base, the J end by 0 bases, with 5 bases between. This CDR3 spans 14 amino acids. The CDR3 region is CASSLFHSNQPQHF. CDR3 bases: TGTGCCAGCAGCTTGTTTCATAGCAATCAGCCCCAGCATTTT.

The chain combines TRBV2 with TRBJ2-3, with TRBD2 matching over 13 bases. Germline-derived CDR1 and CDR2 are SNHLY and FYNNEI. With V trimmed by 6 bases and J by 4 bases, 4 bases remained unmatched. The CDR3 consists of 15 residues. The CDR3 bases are TGTGCCAGCAGACTTGGACTAGCGGGGGCAGATACGCAGTATTTT. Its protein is CASRLGLAGADTQYF.

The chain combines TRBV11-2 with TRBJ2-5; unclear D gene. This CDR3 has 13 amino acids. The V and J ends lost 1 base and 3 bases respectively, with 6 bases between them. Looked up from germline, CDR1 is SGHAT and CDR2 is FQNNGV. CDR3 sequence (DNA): TGTGCCAGCAGCTTAGCCCTAAAAGAGACCCAGTACTTC. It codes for CASSLALKETQYF.

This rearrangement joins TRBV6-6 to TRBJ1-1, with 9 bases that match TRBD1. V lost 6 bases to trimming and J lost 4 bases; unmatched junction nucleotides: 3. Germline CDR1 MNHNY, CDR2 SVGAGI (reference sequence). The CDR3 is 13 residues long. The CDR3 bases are TGTGCCAGCAGCACGACAGGGGGCACTGAAGCTTTCTTT. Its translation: CASSTTGGTEAFF.

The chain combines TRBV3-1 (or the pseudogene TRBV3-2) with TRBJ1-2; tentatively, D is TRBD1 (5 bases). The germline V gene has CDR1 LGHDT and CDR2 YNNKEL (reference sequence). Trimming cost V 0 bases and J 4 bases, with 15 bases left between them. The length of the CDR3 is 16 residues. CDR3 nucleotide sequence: TGTGCCAGCAGCCAAGATATTGCGGGGCTCGGCTATGGCTACACCTTC. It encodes CASSQDIAGLGYGYTF.

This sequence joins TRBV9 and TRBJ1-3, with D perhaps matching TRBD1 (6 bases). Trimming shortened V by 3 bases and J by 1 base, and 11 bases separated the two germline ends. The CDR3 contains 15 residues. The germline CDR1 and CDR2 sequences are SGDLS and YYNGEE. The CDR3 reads CASSAQGVSGNTIYF. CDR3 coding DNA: TGTGCCAGCAGCGCACAGGGAGTATCTGGAAACACCATATATTTT.

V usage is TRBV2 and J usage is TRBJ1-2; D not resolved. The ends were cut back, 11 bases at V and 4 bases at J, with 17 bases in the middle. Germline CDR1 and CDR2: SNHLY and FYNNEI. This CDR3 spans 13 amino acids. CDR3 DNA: TGTGCCGCACATGGGGAGGGCACCTATGGCTACACCTTC. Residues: CAAHGEGTYGYTF.

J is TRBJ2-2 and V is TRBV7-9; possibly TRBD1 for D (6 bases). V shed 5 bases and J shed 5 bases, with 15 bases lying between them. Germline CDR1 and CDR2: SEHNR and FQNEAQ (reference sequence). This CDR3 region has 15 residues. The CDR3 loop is CASSPRGGRTGELFF. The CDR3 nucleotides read TGTGCCAGCAGCCCCCGAGGGGGTCGGACCGGGGAGCTGTTTTTT.

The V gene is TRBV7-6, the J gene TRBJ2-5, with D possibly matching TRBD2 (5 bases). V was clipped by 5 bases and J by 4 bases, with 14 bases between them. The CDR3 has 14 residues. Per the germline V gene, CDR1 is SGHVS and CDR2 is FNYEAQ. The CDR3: CASSLGLARETQYF. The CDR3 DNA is TGTGCCAGCAGCCTCGGACTCGCTCGAGAGACCCAGTACTTC. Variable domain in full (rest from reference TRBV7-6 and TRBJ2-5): GAGVSQSPRYKVTKRGQDVALRCDPISGHVSLYWYRQALGQGPEFLTYFNYEAQQDKSGLPNDRFSAERPEGSISTLTIQRTEQRDSAMYRCASSLGLARETQYFGPGTRLLVL.

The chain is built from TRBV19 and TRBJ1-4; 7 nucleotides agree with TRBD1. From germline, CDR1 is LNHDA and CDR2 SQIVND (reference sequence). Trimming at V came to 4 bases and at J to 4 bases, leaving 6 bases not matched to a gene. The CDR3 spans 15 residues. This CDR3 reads CASSTLTGSNEKLFF. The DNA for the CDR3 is TGTGCCAGTAGTACGCTGACAGGGAGTAATGAAAAACTGTTTTTT.

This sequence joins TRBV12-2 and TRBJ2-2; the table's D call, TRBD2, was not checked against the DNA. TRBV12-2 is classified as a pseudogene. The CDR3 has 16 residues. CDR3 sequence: CASRIYTSGNTGELFF. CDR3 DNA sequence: TGTGCAAGTCGCATCTACACTAGCGGGAACACCGGGGAGCTGTTTTTT.

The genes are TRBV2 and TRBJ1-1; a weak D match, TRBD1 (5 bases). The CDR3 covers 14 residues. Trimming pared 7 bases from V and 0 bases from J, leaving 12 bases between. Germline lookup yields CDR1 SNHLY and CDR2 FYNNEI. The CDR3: CASTNRGMNTEAFF. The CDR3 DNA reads TGTGCCAGCACCAACCGGGGGATGAACACTGAAGCTTTCTTT.

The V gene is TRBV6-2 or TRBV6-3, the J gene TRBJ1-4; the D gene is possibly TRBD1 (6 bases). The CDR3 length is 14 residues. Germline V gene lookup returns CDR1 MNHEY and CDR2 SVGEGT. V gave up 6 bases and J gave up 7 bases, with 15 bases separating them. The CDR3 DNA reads TGTGCCAGCAGCCTCCATAACAGGGCTGAAAAACTGTTTTTT. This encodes CASSLHNRAEKLFF.

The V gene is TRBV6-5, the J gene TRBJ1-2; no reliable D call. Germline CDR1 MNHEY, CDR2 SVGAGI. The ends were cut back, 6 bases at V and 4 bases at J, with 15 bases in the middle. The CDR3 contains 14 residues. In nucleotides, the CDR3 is TGTGCCAGCAGCCCACAGATGGGAACCTATGGCTACACCTTC. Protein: CASSPQMGTYGYTF.

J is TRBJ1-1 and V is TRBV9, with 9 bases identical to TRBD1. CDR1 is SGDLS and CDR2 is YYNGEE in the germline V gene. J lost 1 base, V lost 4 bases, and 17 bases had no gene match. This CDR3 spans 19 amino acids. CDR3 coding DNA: TGTGCCAGCAGCCCGTACACAGGGGGCGTTAAATTTGGGAACACTGAAGCTTTCTTT. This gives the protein CASSPYTGGVKFGNTEAFF.

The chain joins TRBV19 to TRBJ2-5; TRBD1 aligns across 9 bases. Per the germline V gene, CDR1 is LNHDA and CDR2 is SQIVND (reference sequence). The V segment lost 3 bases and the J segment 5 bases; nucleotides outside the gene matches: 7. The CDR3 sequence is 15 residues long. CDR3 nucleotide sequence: TGTGCCAGTAGTATGCAGCTGGGACAGGGCGAGACCCAGTACTTC. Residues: CASSMQLGQGETQYF. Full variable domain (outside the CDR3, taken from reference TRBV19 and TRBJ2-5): DGGITQSPKYLFRKEGQNVTLSCEQNLNHDAMYWYRQDPGQGLRLIYYSQIVNDFQKGDIAEGYSVSREKKESFPLTVTSAQKNPTAFYLCASSMQLGQGETQYFGPGTRLLVL.